The present T cell receptor (beta chain) was sequenced within a study of T-cell reconstitution after alpha-beta-depleted transplantation in children. This clonotype has ten or more counts. Unique molecular identifiers were used to barcode this TCRbeta library. TCRdb recomputed calls from the PCR reads with MiXCR, one row per CDR3 protein. Of about 340,000 distinct CDR3 sequences listed, more than 10% were seen once; the top ten hold around 4.5%. Germline CDR1 reads SGHVS; CDR2 reads FQNEAQ. V lost 5 bases and J lost 4; bases outside the gene matches: 11. The CDR3 contains 15 residues. This clonotype was sampled from a human donor who donated a stem cell graft to a child with Fanconi anemia. The sample was PBMCs, taken from the stem cell graft. This chain joins TRBV7-8 and TRBJ2-7; TRBD1 agrees at 7 bases. The CDR3 spells CASSHTGAVGYEQYF. DNA of the CDR3: TGTGCCAGCAGCCATACAGGGGCAGTTGGGTACGAGCAGTACTTC.